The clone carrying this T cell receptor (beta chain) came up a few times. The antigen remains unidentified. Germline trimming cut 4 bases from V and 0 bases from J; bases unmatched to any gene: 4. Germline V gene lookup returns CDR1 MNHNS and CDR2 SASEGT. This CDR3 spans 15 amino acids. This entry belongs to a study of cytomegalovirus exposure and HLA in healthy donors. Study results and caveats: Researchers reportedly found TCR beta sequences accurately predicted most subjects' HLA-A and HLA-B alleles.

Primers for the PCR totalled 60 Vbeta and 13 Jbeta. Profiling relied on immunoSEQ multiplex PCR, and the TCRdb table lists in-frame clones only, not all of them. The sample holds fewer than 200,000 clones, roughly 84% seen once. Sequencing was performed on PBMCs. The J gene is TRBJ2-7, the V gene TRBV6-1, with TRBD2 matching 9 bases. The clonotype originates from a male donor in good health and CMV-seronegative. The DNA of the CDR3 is TGTGCCAGCAGTGGACTAGCGGCGAGCTCCTACGAGCAGTACTTC. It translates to CASSGLAASSYEQYF.